These T cell receptor beta chains were read from a single sample in a study of Tregs in tolerant kidney transplant recipients. The data were produced by immunoSEQ multiplex PCR, yet TCRdb's version contains in-frame clones alone and is incomplete. The sample holds 90,000 or so clones, approximately 93% seen once. The material sequenced was CD4+ T cells from blood (PBMCs), taken 12 months after the transplant. These receptors originate from a human patient who received a combined kidney and bone marrow transplant. Some T cells may be transferred from the graft donor. Each CDR3 is given with its conserved first and last residue. The order of the fields is V gene, J gene, clone size, D gene, CDR3 DNA, CDR3 protein. A D gene is named only where the DNA matches it firmly. Clone size appears in some rows only: once, few, many, or a class for an expanded clone.

v_gene: TRBV7-7
j_gene: TRBJ2-1
abundance: NA
d_gene: NA
CDR3nt: TGTGCCAGCAGCTTAGATTCTAGTACTGGTGAGCAGTTCTTC
CDR3aa: CASSLDSSTGEQFF

v_gene: TRBV18
j_gene: TRBJ2-5
abundance: NA
d_gene: TRBD1
CDR3nt: TGTGCCACAGCCGGGACAGGGTCTAGAGAGCAGTACTTC
CDR3aa: CATAGTGSREQYF

v_gene: TRBV28
j_gene: TRBJ2-1
abundance: NA
d_gene: NA
CDR3nt: TGTGCCAGCAGTTTACCAGGGGAGGGGAAAAGCTCCTACAATGAGCAGTTCTTC
CDR3aa: CASSLPGEGKSSYNEQFF

v_gene: TRBV4-1
j_gene: TRBJ1-1
abundance: NA
d_gene: NA
CDR3nt: TGCGCCAGCAGCCTTGGATCCAGGGGGAACACTGAAGCTTTCTTT
CDR3aa: CASSLGSRGNTEAFF

v_gene: TRBV13
j_gene: TRBJ2-7
abundance: many
d_gene: NA
CDR3nt: TGTGCCAGCGGACGGGACTCGGAGGGCTCCTACGAGCAGTACTTC
CDR3aa: CASGRDSEGSYEQYF

v_gene: TRBV19
j_gene: TRBJ1-1
abundance: NA
d_gene: NA
CDR3nt: TGTGCCAGTAGTTCGGGATCTGAAGCTTTCTTT
CDR3aa: CASSSGSEAFF

v_gene: TRBV7-2
j_gene: TRBJ2-1
abundance: NA
d_gene: NA
CDR3nt: TGTGCCAGCAGCTTAACACAGTACAATGAGCAGTTCTTC
CDR3aa: CASSLTQYNEQFF

v_gene: TRBV9
j_gene: TRBJ2-7
abundance: NA
d_gene: NA
CDR3nt: TGTGCCAGCAGTGATACGACAGCGCCCTACGAGCAGTACTTC
CDR3aa: CASSDTTAPYEQYF

v_gene: TRBV7-9
j_gene: TRBJ2-2
abundance: NA
d_gene: TRBD1
CDR3nt: TGTGCCAGCAGACAGGACAGGGGAAACACCGGGGAGCTGTTTTTT
CDR3aa: CASRQDRGNTGELFF

v_gene: TRBV19
j_gene: TRBJ2-3
abundance: NA
d_gene: TRBD1
CDR3nt: TGTGCCAGTAGTCTACGTCCCGGGACAGGGAGCCAGGGAGATACGCAGTATTTT
CDR3aa: CASSLRPGTGSQGDTQYF

v_gene: TRBV5-4
j_gene: TRBJ2-2
abundance: NA
d_gene: NA
CDR3nt: TGTGCCAGCAGCTTGGTGAGGGTGTCGAACACCGGGGAGCTGTTTTTT
CDR3aa: CASSLVRVSNTGELFF

v_gene: TRBV23-1
j_gene: TRBJ2-6
abundance: NA
d_gene: TRBD1
CDR3nt: TGCGCCAGCAGTCCCGGGACAGGACAAAGCTCTGGGGCCAACGTCCTGACTTTC
CDR3aa: CASSPGTGQSSGANVLTF

v_gene: TRBV15
j_gene: TRBJ2-3
abundance: NA
d_gene: NA
CDR3nt: TGTGCCACCAGCAGAGATCTACTACCAACGAACACAGATACGCAGTATTTT
CDR3aa: CATSRDLLPTNTDTQYF

v_gene: TRBV2
j_gene: TRBJ2-7
abundance: NA
d_gene: NA
CDR3nt: TGTGCCAGCAGTGAAGCAAGACTCTCTGTGCAGTACTTC
CDR3aa: CASSEARLSVQYF

v_gene: TRBV4-1
j_gene: TRBJ2-7
abundance: NA
d_gene: NA
CDR3nt: TGCGCCAGCAGCCAAAGCGGACTACGCGGACTCGGCGAGCAGTACTTC
CDR3aa: CASSQSGLRGLGEQYF

v_gene: TRBV4-3
j_gene: TRBJ1-2
abundance: NA
d_gene: NA
CDR3nt: TGCGCCAGCAGCCAAGAGAGTACCGTGGCGGCTTATGGCTACACCTTC
CDR3aa: CASSQESTVAAYGYTF

v_gene: TRBV25-1
j_gene: TRBJ1-1
abundance: NA
d_gene: NA
CDR3nt: TGTGCCAGCAGTAACACAGGGTGGGCTGAAGCTTTCTTT
CDR3aa: CASSNTGWAEAFF

v_gene: TRBV4-3
j_gene: TRBJ2-5
abundance: NA
d_gene: TRBD2
CDR3nt: TGCGCCAGCAGCCAAGAGGGCAGGACTAGCGGGGAGACCCAGTACTTC
CDR3aa: CASSQEGRTSGETQYF

v_gene: TRBV7-2
j_gene: TRBJ2-7
abundance: NA
d_gene: TRBD2
CDR3nt: TGTGCCAGCAGCAGCGGGACTAGCCTTAACTACGAGCAGTACTTC
CDR3aa: CASSSGTSLNYEQYF

v_gene: TRBV5-6
j_gene: TRBJ2-1
abundance: once
d_gene: TRBD2
CDR3nt: TGTGCCAGCAGGACTAGCGGGCTCTACAATGAGCAGTTCTTC
CDR3aa: CASRTSGLYNEQFF

v_gene: TRBV6-1
j_gene: TRBJ2-7
abundance: NA
d_gene: TRBD1
CDR3nt: TGTGCCAGCATTCCGGGACAGGGACCCTACGAGCAGTACTTC
CDR3aa: CASIPGQGPYEQYF

v_gene: TRBV7-6
j_gene: TRBJ2-7
abundance: NA
d_gene: TRBD2
CDR3nt: TGTGCCAGCAGCCGTAGCGGGTTCCTGGCCTACGAGCAGTACTTC
CDR3aa: CASSRSGFLAYEQYF

v_gene: TRBV7-9
j_gene: TRBJ2-7
abundance: NA
d_gene: TRBD1
CDR3nt: TGTGCCAGCAGCATCCTCCGGGACAGGGCTTACGAGCAGTACTTC
CDR3aa: CASSILRDRAYEQYF

v_gene: TRBV12-5
j_gene: TRBJ2-5
abundance: NA
d_gene: NA
CDR3nt: TGTGCTAGTGGTTTCCCAGGGCCTTTAGAGACCCAGTACTTC
CDR3aa: CASGFPGPLETQYF

v_gene: TRBV27
j_gene: TRBJ2-3
abundance: NA
d_gene: NA
CDR3nt: TGTGCCAGCAGTTTGCGGGCTGCCGGAGATACGCAGTATTTT
CDR3aa: CASSLRAAGDTQYF

v_gene: TRBV2
j_gene: TRBJ2-7
abundance: NA
d_gene: NA
CDR3nt: TGTGCCAGCAGTGAGGGGACTGAATTCTACGAGCAGTACTTC
CDR3aa: CASSEGTEFYEQYF

v_gene: TRBV5-4
j_gene: TRBJ2-4
abundance: NA
d_gene: TRBD1
CDR3nt: TGTGCCAGCAGCCAGGACAGGACACAGGACATTCAGTACTTC
CDR3aa: CASSQDRTQDIQYF

v_gene: TRBV2
j_gene: TRBJ2-7
abundance: once
d_gene: NA
CDR3nt: TGTGCCAGCAGTGAGCTACGAGAGCAGTACTTC
CDR3aa: CASSELREQYF

v_gene: TRBV7-8
j_gene: TRBJ1-1
abundance: NA
d_gene: TRBD1
CDR3nt: TGTGCCAGCAGCTTAATGGGACAGGGGTTCACTGAAGCTTTCTTT
CDR3aa: CASSLMGQGFTEAFF

v_gene: TRBV6-1
j_gene: TRBJ1-4
abundance: once
d_gene: NA
CDR3nt: TGTGCCAGCAGTCCCGTTGGACAGAGGGAAAAACTGTTTTTT
CDR3aa: CASSPVGQREKLFF

v_gene: TRBV9
j_gene: TRBJ2-3
abundance: NA
d_gene: TRBD2
CDR3nt: TGTGCCAGCAGCGTCAGGACTAGCGGGGGCCTCACAGATACGCAGTATTTT
CDR3aa: CASSVRTSGGLTDTQYF

v_gene: TRBV7-3
j_gene: TRBJ1-2
abundance: NA
d_gene: TRBD1
CDR3nt: TGTGCCAGCAGCCCGCACCAGGGGGCTGGCTATGGCTACACCTTC
CDR3aa: CASSPHQGAGYGYTF

v_gene: TRBV4-3
j_gene: TRBJ1-2
abundance: NA
d_gene: TRBD1
CDR3nt: TGCGCCAGCAGCCAAGAAAGGACAGGGTTGGCGTATGGCTACACCTTC
CDR3aa: CASSQERTGLAYGYTF

v_gene: TRBV7-3
j_gene: TRBJ2-1
abundance: NA
d_gene: TRBD2
CDR3nt: TGTGCCAGCAGCTCTGGACTAGCGGGGGGCTTTAATGAGCAGTTCTTC
CDR3aa: CASSSGLAGGFNEQFF

v_gene: TRBV7-9
j_gene: TRBJ2-6
abundance: NA
d_gene: NA
CDR3nt: TGTGCCAGCAGCTTAATAGGTCGGGAGAAAGAGTCTGGGGCCAACGTCCTGACTTTC
CDR3aa: CASSLIGREKESGANVLTF

v_gene: TRBV4-3
j_gene: TRBJ2-2
abundance: NA
d_gene: TRBD2
CDR3nt: TGCGCCAGCAGCCAAGGGACTAGCGGGAGGTACACCGGGGAGCTGTTTTTT
CDR3aa: CASSQGTSGRYTGELFF

v_gene: TRBV5-4
j_gene: TRBJ2-2
abundance: once
d_gene: TRBD1
CDR3nt: TGTGCCAGCAGCACAGGGGGCCTGAACACCGGGGAGCTGTTTTTT
CDR3aa: CASSTGGLNTGELFF

v_gene: TRBV1
j_gene: TRBJ2-2
abundance: NA
d_gene: NA
CDR3nt: TGCACCAGCAGCCCTATCACCGGGGAGCTGTTTTTT
CDR3aa: CTSSPITGELFF

v_gene: TRBV29-1
j_gene: TRBJ1-2
abundance: NA
d_gene: TRBD1
CDR3nt: TGCAGCGTTGAAGCCACAGGGGGGAACTATGGCTACACCTTC
CDR3aa: CSVEATGGNYGYTF

v_gene: TRBV27
j_gene: TRBJ2-7
abundance: NA
d_gene: TRBD1
CDR3nt: TGTGCCAGCAGCCCAGGGGGCCCCTACGAGCAGTACTTC
CDR3aa: CASSPGGPYEQYF

v_gene: TRBV6-4
j_gene: TRBJ2-1
abundance: NA
d_gene: NA
CDR3nt: TGTGCCAGCAGTCGGGCAGGAGAGGGGGTAAATGAGCAGTTCTTC
CDR3aa: CASSRAGEGVNEQFF

v_gene: TRBV7-2
j_gene: TRBJ1-2
abundance: NA
d_gene: TRBD1
CDR3nt: TGTGCCAGCAGCCCCAACGGGGGGACAGGTCTAGGGGGCTACACCTTC
CDR3aa: CASSPNGGTGLGGYTF

v_gene: TRBV27
j_gene: TRBJ2-1
abundance: NA
d_gene: TRBD2
CDR3nt: TGTGCCAGCAGTTTATCGGGCGGGAGCTCCTACAATGAGCAGTTCTTC
CDR3aa: CASSLSGGSSYNEQFF

v_gene: TRBV11-3
j_gene: TRBJ2-2
abundance: once
d_gene: NA
CDR3nt: TGTGCCAGCAGCTTAGATTCGGACACCGGGGAGCTGTTTTTT
CDR3aa: CASSLDSDTGELFF

v_gene: TRBV7-8
j_gene: TRBJ1-4
abundance: NA
d_gene: TRBD1
CDR3nt: TGTGCCAGTGGGACAGGAGCGCGTGAAAAACTGTTTTTT
CDR3aa: CASGTGAREKLFF

v_gene: TRBV7-2
j_gene: TRBJ2-4
abundance: once
d_gene: TRBD2
CDR3nt: TGTGCCAGCCCCGCTAGCGGGGGGCCGGGGGTAAACATTCAGTACTTC
CDR3aa: CASPASGGPGVNIQYF

v_gene: TRBV7-3
j_gene: TRBJ1-1
abundance: NA
d_gene: NA
CDR3nt: TGTGCCAGCAGCTTAACGGCCGGGACTGAAGCTTTCTTT
CDR3aa: CASSLTAGTEAFF

v_gene: TRBV7-6
j_gene: TRBJ2-3
abundance: NA
d_gene: NA
CDR3nt: TGTGCCAGCAGCCCCTCCGGGAACACAGATACGCAGTATTTT
CDR3aa: CASSPSGNTDTQYF